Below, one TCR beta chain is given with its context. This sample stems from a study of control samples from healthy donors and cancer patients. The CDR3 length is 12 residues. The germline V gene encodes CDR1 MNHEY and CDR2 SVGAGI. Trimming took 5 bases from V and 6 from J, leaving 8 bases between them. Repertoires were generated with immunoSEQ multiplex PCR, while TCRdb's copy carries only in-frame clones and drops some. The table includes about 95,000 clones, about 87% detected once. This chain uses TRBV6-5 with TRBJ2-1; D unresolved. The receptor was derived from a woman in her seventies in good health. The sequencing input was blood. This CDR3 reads CASSPIGNEQFF. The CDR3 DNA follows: TGTGCCAGCAGTCCCATTGGCAATGAGCAGTTCTTC.